This T cell receptor (beta chain) was retrieved from a study of identical twins. Whole-study results and caveats: Surplus twin overlap in beta out-of-frame sequences was less pronounced. Out-of-frame alpha sequences common to twins were enriched for low generation probability.

CDR1 and CDR2 from the germline V gene are MNHEY and SVGEGT. V lost 6 bases to trimming and J lost 6 bases; unmatched junction nucleotides: 9. The CDR3 is 16 residues long. TCRdb reprocessed the 5' RACE reads with MiXCR, giving one entry per CDR3 protein. In the table there are hundreds of thousands of distinct CDR3 sequences, 5.5% to 7% of which are singletons. This clonotype was observed many times. As yet, its antigen is unknown. This sample was shared with a second study, whose subject was yellow fever vaccine responses in identical twins.

The sequencing input was memory (CD45RO+) T cells sorted from blood. The clonotype originates from a woman under 30 in good health. This chain joins TRBV6-2 or TRBV6-3 and TRBJ2-3, with TRBD2 matching over 13 bases. The CDR3 region has the DNA TGTGCCAGCAGAGAACTAGCGGGAGGGCCGGGGGATACGCAGTATTTT. It translates to CASRELAGGPGDTQYF.